A selection of T cell receptor beta chains follows, all from one sample in a study of beta chain features in type 1 diabetes. The method was immunoSEQ multiplex PCR; TCRdb's version includes in-frame clones alone and lacks a portion of them. The sample records fewer than 400,000 clones, around 8.5% being singletons. What was sequenced was central memory CD4+ T cells from blood. These receptors all stem from a man aged 25-45 years with type 1 diabetes. The CDR3 runs from the conserved cysteine through the conserved F or W. A D gene is named only where the DNA matches it firmly. Only part of the rows carry a size: once, few, many, or a class if the clone is expanded.

size: few; D: TRBD1; V: TRBV20-1; J: TRBJ1-2; CDR3: CSKGQGWGYTF; DNA: TGTAGTAAAGGACAGGGTTGGGGCTACACCTTC
size: many; D: TRBD1; V: TRBV28; J: TRBJ1-5; CDR3: CASILQTGKGPQHF; DNA: TGTGCCAGCATTCTGCAGACAGGGAAAGGGCCCCAGCATTTT
size: few; D: -; V: TRBV28; J: TRBJ1-2; CDR3: CASSSTGSSGGGYTF; DNA: TGTGCCAGCAGTAGTACAGGGTCCAGTGGCGGGGGCTACACCTTC
size: few; D: -; V: TRBV2; J: TRBJ2-3; CDR3: CASRTDGPRDTQYF; DNA: TGTGCCAGCCGTACCGACGGGCCTAGGGATACGCAGTATTTT
size: -; D: -; V: TRBV19; J: TRBJ1-5; CDR3: CASSIRKQGFWDQPQHF; DNA: TGTGCCAGTAGTATAAGGAAACAGGGATTTTGGGATCAGCCCCAGCATTTT
size: few; D: TRBD1; V: TRBV7-2; J: TRBJ2-3; CDR3: CASSPGQGWTDTQYF; DNA: TGTGCCAGCAGCCCGGGACAGGGATGGACAGATACGCAGTATTTT
size: few; D: -; V: TRBV7-2; J: TRBJ1-2; CDR3: CASSLNQGNYGYTF; DNA: TGTGCCAGCAGCCTCAACCAGGGGAACTATGGCTACACCTTC
size: -; D: -; V: TRBV9; J: TRBJ2-3; CDR3: CASTLGGADTDTQYF; DNA: TGTGCCAGCACCCTGGGGGGGGCCGACACAGATACGCAGTATTTT
size: -; D: TRBD2; V: TRBV7-8; J: TRBJ2-7; CDR3: CASSFKVAGAYEQYF; DNA: TGTGCCAGCAGCTTCAAAGTCGCGGGGGCCTACGAGCAGTACTTC
size: few; D: TRBD1; V: TRBV7-2; J: TRBJ2-3; CDR3: CASSFGQGPDTQYF; DNA: TGTGCCAGCAGCTTTGGACAGGGCCCAGATACGCAGTATTTT
size: few; D: -; V: TRBV7-2; J: TRBJ1-1; CDR3: CASSSPGFMNTEAFF; DNA: TGTGCCAGCAGCTCTCCAGGGTTCATGAACACTGAAGCTTTCTTT
size: few; D: -; V: TRBV7-9; J: TRBJ1-6; CDR3: CASSLLTRSDSPLHF; DNA: TGTGCCAGCAGCTTATTAACCCGGTCAGATTCACCCCTCCACTTT
size: -; D: -; V: TRBV6-4; J: TRBJ1-6; CDR3: CASSDQGGSPLHF; DNA: TGTGCCAGCAGTGACCAGGGCGGTTCACCCCTCCACTTT
size: many; D: -; V: TRBV5-1; J: TRBJ2-3; CDR3: CASSTTRPSTDTQYF; DNA: TGCGCCAGCAGCACAACTCGACCGAGCACAGATACGCAGTATTTT
size: -; D: -; V: TRBV19; J: TRBJ1-5; CDR3: CASRDLNQPQHF; DNA: TGTGCCAGCCGGGATCTAAATCAGCCCCAGCATTTT
size: -; D: -; V: TRBV4-3; J: TRBJ1-1; CDR3: CASSRDERRRNTEAFF; DNA: TGCGCCAGCAGCCGTGATGAAAGACGGAGGAACACTGAAGCTTTCTTT
size: -; D: -; V: TRBV7-9; J: TRBJ1-1; CDR3: CASSPGSGAFF; DNA: TGTGCCAGCAGCCCAGGTTCAGGAGCTTTCTTT
size: -; D: TRBD1; V: TRBV5-1; J: TRBJ2-5; CDR3: CASSSPTGRETQYF; DNA: TGCGCCAGCAGCTCCCCGACAGGGAGAGAGACCCAGTACTTC
size: few; D: -; V: TRBV28; J: TRBJ1-6; CDR3: CASSFGGNNSPLHF; DNA: TGTGCCAGCAGTTTTGGAGGGAACAATTCACCCCTCCACTTT
size: few; D: -; V: TRBV29-1; J: TRBJ2-3; CDR3: CSVPIRGPDTQYF; DNA: TGCAGCGTTCCCATCCGAGGCCCAGATACGCAGTATTTT
size: -; D: -; V: TRBV5-6; J: TRBJ2-7; CDR3: CASSSDTYEQYF; DNA: TGTGCCAGCAGCTCCGATACCTACGAGCAGTACTTC
size: few; D: -; V: TRBV21-1; J: TRBJ2-7; CDR3: CASSKLWEGNEQYF; DNA: TGTGCCAGCAGCAAACTTTGGGAGGGGAACGAGCAGTACTTC